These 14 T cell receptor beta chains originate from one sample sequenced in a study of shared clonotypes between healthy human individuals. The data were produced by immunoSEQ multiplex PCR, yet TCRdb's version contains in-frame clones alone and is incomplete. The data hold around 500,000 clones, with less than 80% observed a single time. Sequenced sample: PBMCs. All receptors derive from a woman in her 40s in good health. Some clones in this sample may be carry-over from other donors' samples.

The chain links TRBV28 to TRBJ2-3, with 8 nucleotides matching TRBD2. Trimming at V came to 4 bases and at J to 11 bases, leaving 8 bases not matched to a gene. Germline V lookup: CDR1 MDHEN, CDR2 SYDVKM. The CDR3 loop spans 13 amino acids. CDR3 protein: CASSSGLAPRQYF. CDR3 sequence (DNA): TGTGCCAGCAGTTCCGGACTAGCCCCCCGGCAGTATTTT.

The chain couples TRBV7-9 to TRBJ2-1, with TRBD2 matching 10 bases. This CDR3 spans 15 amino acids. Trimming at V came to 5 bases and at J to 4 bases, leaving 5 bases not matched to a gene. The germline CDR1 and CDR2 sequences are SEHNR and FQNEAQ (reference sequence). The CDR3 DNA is TGTGCCAGCAGCCGGACTAGCGGAGCGTACAATGAGCAGTTCTTC. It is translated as CASSRTSGAYNEQFF. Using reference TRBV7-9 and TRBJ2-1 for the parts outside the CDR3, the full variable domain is DTGVSQNPRHKITKRGQNVTFRCDPISEHNRLYWYRQTLGQGPEFLTYFQNEAQLEKSRLLSDRFSAERPKGSFSTLEIQRTEQGDSAMYLCASSRTSGAYNEQFFGPGTRLTVL.

CDR3 nucleotide sequence: TGTGCCAGCAGGGATACAGGGTCGCGCAATCAGCCCCAGCATTTT. This gives the protein CASRDTGSRNQPQHF. The chain couples TRBV28 to TRBJ1-5; possibly TRBD1 for D (6 bases). Germline CDR1 reads MDHEN; CDR2 reads SYDVKM. V was shortened by 6 bases and J by 2 bases, with 14 bases between the two germline ends. This CDR3 contains 15 residues.

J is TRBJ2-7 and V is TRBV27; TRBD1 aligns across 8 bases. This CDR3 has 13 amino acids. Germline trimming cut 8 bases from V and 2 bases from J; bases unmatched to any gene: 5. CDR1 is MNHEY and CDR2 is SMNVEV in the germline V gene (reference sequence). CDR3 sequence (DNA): TGTGCCAGCCGAGGGACAGGAACCTACGAGCAGTACTTC. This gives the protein CASRGTGTYEQYF.

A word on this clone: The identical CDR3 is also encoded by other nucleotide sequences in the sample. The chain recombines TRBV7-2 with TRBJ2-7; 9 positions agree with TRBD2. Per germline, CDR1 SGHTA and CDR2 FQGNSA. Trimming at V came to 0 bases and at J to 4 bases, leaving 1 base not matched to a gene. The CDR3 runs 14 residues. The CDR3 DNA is TGTGCCAGCAGCTTAGCAGCGGGAGGTTACGAGCAGTACTTC. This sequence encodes CASSLAAGGYEQYF.

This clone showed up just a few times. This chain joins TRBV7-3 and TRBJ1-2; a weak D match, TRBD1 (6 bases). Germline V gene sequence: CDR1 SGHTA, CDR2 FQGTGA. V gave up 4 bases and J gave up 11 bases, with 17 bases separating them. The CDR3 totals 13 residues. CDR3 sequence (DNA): TGTGCCAGCAGCTCAGGAAATACAGGGTCGTACACCTTC. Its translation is CASSSGNTGSYTF. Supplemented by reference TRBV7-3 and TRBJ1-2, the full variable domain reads GAGVSQTPSNKVTEKGKYVELRCDPISGHTALYWYRQSLGQGPEFLIYFQGTGAADDSGLPNDRFFAVRPEGSVSTLKIQRTERGDSAVYLCASSSGNTGSYTFGSGTRLTVV.

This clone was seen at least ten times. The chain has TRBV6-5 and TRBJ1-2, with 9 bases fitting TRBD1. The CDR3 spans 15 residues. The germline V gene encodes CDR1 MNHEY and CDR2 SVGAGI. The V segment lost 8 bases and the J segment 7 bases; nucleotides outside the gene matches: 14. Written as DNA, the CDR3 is TGTGCCAGCCGACAACCGGGACAGGGTTTAACTGGCTACACCTTC. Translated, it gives CASRQPGQGLTGYTF.

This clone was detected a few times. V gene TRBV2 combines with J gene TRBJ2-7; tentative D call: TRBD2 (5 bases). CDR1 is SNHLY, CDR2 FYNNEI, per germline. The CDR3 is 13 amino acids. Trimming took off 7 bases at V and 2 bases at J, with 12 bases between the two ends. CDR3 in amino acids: CASKMDSTYEQYF. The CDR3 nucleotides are TGTGCCAGCAAAATGGACTCAACCTACGAGCAGTACTTC.

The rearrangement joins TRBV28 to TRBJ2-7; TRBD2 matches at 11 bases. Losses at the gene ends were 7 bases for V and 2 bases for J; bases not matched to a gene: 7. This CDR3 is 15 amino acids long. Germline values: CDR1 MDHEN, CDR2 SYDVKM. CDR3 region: CASNLALAGAYEQYF. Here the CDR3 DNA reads TGTGCCAGCAACTTGGCACTAGCGGGAGCCTACGAGCAGTACTTC. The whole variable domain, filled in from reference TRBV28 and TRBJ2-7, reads DVKVTQSSRYLVKRTGEKVFLECVQDMDHENMFWYRQDPGLGLRLIYFSYDVKMKEKGDIPEGYSVSREKKERFSLILESASTNQTSMYLCASNLALAGAYEQYFGPGTRLTVT.

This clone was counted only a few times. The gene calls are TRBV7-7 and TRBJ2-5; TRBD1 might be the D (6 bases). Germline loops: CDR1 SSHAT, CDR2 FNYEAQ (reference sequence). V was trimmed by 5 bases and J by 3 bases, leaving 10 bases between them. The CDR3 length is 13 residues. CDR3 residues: CASSKQGKETQYF. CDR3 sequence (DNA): TGTGCCAGCAGCAAACAGGGAAAAGAGACCCAGTACTTC.

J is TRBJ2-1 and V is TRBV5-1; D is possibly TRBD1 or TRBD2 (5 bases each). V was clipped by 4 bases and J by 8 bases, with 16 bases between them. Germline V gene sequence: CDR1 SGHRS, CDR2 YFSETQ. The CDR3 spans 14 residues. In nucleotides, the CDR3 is TGCGCCAGCAGCCCAGGACTCCTGGGGGATGAGCAGTTCTTC. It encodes CASSPGLLGDEQFF.

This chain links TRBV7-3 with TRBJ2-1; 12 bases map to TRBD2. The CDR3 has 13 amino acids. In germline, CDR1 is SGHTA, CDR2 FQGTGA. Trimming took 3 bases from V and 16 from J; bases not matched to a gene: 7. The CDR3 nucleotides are TGTGCCAGCAGCTTGCTAGCGGGAGGGCATCGATTCTTC. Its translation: CASSLLAGGHRFF.

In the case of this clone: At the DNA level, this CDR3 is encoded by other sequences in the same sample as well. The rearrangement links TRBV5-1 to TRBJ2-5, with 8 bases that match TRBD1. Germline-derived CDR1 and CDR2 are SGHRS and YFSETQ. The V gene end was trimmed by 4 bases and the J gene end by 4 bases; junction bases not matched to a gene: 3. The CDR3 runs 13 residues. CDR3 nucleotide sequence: TGCGCCAGCAGCCCCAGGGGGCGAGAGACCCAGTACTTC. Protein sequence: CASSPRGRETQYF.

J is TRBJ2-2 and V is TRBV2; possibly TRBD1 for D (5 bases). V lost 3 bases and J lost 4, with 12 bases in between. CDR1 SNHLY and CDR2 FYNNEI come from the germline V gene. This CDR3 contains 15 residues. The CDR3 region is CASSDPGLVTGELFF. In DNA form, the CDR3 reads TGTGCCAGCAGTGATCCAGGGTTAGTCACCGGGGAGCTGTTTTTT.